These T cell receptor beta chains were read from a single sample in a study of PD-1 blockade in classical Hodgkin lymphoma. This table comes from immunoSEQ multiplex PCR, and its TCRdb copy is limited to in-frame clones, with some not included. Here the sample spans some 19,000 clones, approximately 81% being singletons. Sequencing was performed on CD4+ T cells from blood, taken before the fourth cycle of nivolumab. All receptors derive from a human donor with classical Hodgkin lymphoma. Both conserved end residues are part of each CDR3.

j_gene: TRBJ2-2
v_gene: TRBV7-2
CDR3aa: CASSARTVGTGELFF

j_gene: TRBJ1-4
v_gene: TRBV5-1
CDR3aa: CASSPNSDRGEKLFF

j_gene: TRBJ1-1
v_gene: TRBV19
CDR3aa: CATKGSAEAFF

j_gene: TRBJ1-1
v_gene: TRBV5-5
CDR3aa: CASSLERGTEAFF

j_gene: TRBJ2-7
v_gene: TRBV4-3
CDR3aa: CASSQDRTASVSYEQYF

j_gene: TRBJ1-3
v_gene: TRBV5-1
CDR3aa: CASSLELTGDGNTIYF

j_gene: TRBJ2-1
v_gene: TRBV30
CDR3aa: CAWDESYNEQFF

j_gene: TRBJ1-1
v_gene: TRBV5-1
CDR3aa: CASSLLGEDTEAFF

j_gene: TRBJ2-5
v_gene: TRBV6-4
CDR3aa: CASSDSRALGETQYF

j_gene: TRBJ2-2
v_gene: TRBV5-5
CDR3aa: CASSPMGTGELFF

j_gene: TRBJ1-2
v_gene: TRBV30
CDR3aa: CAWSVSESGGYTF

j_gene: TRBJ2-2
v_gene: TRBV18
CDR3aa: CASSPPSKPGLAFTGELFF

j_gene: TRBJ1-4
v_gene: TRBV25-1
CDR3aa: CASSLGQVVDEKLFF

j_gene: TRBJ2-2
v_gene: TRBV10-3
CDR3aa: CAISEFGVGELFF

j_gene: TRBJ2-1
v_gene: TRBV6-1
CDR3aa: CASSGKAGGPPEQFF

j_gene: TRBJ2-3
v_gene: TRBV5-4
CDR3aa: CASSLGQWWGGTDTQYF